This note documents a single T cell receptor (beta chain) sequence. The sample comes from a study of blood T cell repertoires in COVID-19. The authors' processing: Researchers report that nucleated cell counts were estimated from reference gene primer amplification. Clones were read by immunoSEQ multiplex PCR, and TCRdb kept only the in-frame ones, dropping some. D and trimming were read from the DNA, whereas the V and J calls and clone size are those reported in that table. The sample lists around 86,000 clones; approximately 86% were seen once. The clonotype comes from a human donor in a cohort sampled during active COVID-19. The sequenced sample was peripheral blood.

Here the CDR3 DNA reads TGTGCCAGCAGTTCTGGACAGGGGAGGGATTTGAACACTGAAGCTTTCTTT. Translation gives CASSSGQGRDLNTEAFF. The chain joins TRBV27 to TRBJ1-1; 9 bases fit TRBD1. Trimming removed 4 bases from V and 0 bases from J; junction bases left unmatched: 9. Germline V gives CDR1 MNHEY, CDR2 SMNVEV (reference sequence). CDR3 size: 17 residues.